The sample holds many counts of the clone carrying this TCR beta chain. The data belong to a study of neurological immune-mediated disorders. Germline lookup yields CDR1 SQVTM and CDR2 ANQGSEA. V was pared by 2 bases and J by 6 bases, with 14 bases between. CDR3 size: 13 residues. It was by 5'RACE with 10-nucleotide random UMIs that the cDNA was made. Each CDR3 protein gets one entry after TCRdb re-called the 5' RACE reads with MiXCR. The sample holds roughly 25,000 distinct CDR3 sequences; 6.5% to 8% are singletons and the top ten take 4.8%. The chain couples TRBV29-1 to TRBJ2-7; D may be TRBD1 (6 bases). The sequence came from a woman between 35 and 50 years old in good health. The source material was PBMCs. The CDR3 sequence is CSVELRGQGEQYF. In DNA form, the CDR3 reads TGCAGCGTTGAATTACGGGGACAAGGCGAGCAGTACTTC.